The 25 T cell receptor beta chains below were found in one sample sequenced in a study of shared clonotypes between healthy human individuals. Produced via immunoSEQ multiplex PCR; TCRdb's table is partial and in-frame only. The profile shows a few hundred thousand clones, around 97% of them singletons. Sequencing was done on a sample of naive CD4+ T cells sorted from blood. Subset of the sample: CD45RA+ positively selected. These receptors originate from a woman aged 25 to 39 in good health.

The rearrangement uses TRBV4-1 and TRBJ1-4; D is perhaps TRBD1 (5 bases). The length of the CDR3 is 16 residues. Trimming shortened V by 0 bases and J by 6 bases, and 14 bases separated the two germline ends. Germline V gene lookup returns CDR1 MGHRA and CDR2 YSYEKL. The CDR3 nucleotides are TGCGCCAGCAGCCAAGATGGGGCAGGGTCCTATGAAAAACTGTTTTTT. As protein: CASSQDGAGSYEKLFF.

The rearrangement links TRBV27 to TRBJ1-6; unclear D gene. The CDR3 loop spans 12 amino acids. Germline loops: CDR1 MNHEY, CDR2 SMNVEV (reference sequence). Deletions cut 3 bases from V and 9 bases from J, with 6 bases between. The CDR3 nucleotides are TGTGCCAGCAGTTTTCCCGGTTCACCCCTCCACTTT. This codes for CASSFPGSPLHF.

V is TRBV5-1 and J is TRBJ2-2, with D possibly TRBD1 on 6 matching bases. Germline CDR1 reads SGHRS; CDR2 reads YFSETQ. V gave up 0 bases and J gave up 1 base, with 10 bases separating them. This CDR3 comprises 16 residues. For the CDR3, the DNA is TGCGCCAGCAGCTTGGGGCAGGGGTTGAACACCGGGGAGCTGTTTTTT. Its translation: CASSLGQGLNTGELFF.

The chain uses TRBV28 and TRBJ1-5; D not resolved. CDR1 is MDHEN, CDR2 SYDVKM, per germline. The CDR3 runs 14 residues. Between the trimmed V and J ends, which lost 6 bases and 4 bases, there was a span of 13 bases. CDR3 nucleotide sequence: TGTGCCAGCAGGTCCCATGTCGGGAATCAGCCCCAGCATTTT. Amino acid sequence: CASRSHVGNQPQHF.

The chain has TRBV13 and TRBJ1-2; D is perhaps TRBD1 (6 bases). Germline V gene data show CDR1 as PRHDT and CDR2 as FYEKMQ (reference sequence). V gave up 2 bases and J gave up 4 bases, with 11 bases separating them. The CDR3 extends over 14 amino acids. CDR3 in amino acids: CASSLTGIRYGYTF. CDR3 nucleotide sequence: TGTGCCAGCAGCTTAACAGGGATTCGCTATGGCTACACCTTC. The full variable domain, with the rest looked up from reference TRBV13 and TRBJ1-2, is AAGVIQSPRHLIKEKRETATLKCYPIPRHDTVYWYQQGPGQDPQFLISFYEKMQSDKGSIPDRFSAQQFSDYHSELNMSSLELGDSALYFCASSLTGIRYGYTFGSGTRLTVV.

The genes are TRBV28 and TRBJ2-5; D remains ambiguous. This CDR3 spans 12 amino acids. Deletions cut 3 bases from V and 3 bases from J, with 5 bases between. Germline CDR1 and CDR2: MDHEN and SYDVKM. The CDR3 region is CASSFQEETQYF. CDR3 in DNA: TGTGCCAGCAGTTTCCAAGAAGAGACCCAGTACTTC. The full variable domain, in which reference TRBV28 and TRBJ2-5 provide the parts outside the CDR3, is DVKVTQSSRYLVKRTGEKVFLECVQDMDHENMFWYRQDPGLGLRLIYFSYDVKMKEKGDIPEGYSVSREKKERFSLILESASTNQTSMYLCASSFQEETQYFGPGTRLLVL.

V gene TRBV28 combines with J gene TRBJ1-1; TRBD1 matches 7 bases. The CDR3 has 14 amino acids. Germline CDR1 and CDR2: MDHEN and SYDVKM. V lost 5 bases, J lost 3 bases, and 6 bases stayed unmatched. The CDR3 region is CASSTNTGDTEAFF. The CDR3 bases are TGTGCCAGCAGTACAAACACAGGGGACACTGAAGCTTTCTTT.

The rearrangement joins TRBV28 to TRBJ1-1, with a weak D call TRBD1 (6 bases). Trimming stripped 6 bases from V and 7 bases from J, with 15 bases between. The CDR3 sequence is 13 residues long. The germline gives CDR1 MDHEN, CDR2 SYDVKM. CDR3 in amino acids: CASRGAGLGEAFF. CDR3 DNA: TGTGCCAGCAGGGGGGCTGGGCTCGGTGAAGCTTTCTTT.

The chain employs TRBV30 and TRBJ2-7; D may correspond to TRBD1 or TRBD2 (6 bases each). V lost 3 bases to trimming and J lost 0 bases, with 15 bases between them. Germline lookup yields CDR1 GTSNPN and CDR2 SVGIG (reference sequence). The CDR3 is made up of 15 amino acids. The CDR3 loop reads CAWREGGGPSYEQYF. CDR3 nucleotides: TGTGCCTGGAGGGAGGGGGGCGGCCCCTCCTACGAGCAGTACTTC.

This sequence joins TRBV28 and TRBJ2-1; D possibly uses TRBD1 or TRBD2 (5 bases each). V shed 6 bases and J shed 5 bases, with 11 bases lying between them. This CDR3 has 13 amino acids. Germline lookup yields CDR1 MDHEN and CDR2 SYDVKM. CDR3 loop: CASRKGTHNEQFF. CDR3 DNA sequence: TGTGCCAGCAGAAAAGGGACGCACAATGAGCAGTTCTTC.

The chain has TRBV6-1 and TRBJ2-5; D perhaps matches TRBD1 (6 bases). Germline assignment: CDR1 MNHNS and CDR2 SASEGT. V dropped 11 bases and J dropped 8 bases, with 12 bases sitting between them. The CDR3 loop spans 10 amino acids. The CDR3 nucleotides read TGTGCCTTTAAAGGGGGAACCCAGTACTTC. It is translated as CAFKGGTQYF.

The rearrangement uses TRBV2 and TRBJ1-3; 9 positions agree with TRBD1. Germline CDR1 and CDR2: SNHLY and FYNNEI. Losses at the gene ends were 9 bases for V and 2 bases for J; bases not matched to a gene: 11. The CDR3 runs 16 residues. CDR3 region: CASGRDRENPGNTIYF. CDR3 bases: TGTGCCAGTGGCCGGGACAGGGAAAACCCTGGAAACACCATATATTTT.

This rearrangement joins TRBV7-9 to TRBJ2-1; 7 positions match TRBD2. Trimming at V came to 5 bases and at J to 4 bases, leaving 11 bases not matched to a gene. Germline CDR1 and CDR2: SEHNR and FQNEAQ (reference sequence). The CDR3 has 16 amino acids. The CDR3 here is CASSAPGTIRYNEQFF. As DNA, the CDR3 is TGTGCCAGCAGCGCACCCGGGACTATCCGATACAATGAGCAGTTCTTC. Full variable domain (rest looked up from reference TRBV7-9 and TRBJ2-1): DTGVSQNPRHKITKRGQNVTFRCDPISEHNRLYWYRQTLGQGPEFLTYFQNEAQLEKSRLLSDRFSAERPKGSFSTLEIQRTEQGDSAMYLCASSAPGTIRYNEQFFGPGTRLTVL.

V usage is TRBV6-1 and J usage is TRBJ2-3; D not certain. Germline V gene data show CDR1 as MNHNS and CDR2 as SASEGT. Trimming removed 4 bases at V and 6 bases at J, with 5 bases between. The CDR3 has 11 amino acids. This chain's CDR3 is CASSAWDTQYF. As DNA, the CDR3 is TGTGCCAGCAGTGCATGGGATACGCAGTATTTT.

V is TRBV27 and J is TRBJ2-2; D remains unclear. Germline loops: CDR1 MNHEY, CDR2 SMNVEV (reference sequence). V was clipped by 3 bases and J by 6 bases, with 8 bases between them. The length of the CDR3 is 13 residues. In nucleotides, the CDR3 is TGTGCCAGCAGTTTTAAGTTCGCCGGGGAGCTGTTTTTT. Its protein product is CASSFKFAGELFF.

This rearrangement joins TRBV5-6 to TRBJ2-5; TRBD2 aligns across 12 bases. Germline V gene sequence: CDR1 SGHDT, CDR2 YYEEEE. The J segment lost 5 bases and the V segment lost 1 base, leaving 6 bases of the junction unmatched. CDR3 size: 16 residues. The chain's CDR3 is CASSLRLAGGPETQYF. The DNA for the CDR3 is TGTGCCAGCAGCTTGAGGCTAGCGGGAGGGCCGGAGACCCAGTACTTC.

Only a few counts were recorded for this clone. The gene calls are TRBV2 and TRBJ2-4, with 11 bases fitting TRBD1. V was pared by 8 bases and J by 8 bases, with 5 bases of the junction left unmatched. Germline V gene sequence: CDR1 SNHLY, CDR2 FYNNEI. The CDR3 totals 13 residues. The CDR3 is CASGTGGAYIQYF. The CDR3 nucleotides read TGTGCCAGCGGGACAGGGGGTGCGTACATTCAGTACTTC.

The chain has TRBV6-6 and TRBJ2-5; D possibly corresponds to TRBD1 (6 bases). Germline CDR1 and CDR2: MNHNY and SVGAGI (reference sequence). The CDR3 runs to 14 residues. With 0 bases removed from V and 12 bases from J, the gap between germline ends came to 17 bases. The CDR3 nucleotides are TGTGCCAGCAGTTACTCCCCCCGGGACACCAGAAAGTACTTC. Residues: CASSYSPRDTRKYF.

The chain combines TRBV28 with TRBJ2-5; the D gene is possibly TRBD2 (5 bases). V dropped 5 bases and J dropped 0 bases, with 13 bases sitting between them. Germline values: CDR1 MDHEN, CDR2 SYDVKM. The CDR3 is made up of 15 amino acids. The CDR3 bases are TGTGCCAGCAGTGGAGCGGCAGAGTACCAAGAGACCCAGTACTTC. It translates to CASSGAAEYQETQYF.

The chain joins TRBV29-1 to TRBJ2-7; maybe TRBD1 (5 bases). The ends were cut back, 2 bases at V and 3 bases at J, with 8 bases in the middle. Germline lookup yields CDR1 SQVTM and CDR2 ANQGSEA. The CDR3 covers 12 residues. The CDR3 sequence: CSVEQGYYEQYF. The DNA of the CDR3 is TGCAGCGTTGAACAGGGCTACTACGAGCAGTACTTC.

The CDR3: CASSSGTSETSYNEQFF. CDR3 DNA sequence: TGTGCCAGCAGTTCCGGGACTAGCGAGACTTCCTACAATGAGCAGTTCTTC. The chain uses TRBV6-4 and TRBJ2-1, with TRBD2 identical over 10 bases. The J segment lost 1 base and the V segment lost 5 bases, leaving 8 bases of the junction unmatched. This CDR3 has 17 residues. CDR1 is MRHNA and CDR2 is SNTAGT in the germline V gene.

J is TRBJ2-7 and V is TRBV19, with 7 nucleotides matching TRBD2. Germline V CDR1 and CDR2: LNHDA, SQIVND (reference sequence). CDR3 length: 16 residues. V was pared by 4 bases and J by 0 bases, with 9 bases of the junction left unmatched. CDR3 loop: CASSTGRHRSSYEQYF. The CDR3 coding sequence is TGTGCCAGTAGTACCGGGAGGCACAGGTCCTCCTACGAGCAGTACTTC.

CDR3: CASSIGETGGTDTQYF. DNA for the CDR3: TGTGCCAGTAGTATCGGGGAAACAGGGGGCACAGATACGCAGTATTTT. The rearrangement uses TRBV19 and TRBJ2-3, with 7 bases identical to TRBD1. Germline lookup yields CDR1 LNHDA and CDR2 SQIVND (reference sequence). V was clipped by 3 bases and J by 1 base; unmatched bases: 7. CDR3 length: 16 amino acids.

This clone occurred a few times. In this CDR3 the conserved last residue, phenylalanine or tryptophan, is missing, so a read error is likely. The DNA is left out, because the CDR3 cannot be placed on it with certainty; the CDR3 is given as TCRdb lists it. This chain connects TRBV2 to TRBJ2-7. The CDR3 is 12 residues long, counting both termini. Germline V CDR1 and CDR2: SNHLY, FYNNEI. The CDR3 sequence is CASSEALHRPRL.

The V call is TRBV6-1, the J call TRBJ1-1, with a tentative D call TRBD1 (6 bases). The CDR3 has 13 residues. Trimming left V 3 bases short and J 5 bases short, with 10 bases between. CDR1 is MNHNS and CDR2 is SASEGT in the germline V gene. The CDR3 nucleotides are TGTGCCAGCAGTGAGGGGGGCAGGACTGAAGCTTTCTTT. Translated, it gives CASSEGGRTEAFF.